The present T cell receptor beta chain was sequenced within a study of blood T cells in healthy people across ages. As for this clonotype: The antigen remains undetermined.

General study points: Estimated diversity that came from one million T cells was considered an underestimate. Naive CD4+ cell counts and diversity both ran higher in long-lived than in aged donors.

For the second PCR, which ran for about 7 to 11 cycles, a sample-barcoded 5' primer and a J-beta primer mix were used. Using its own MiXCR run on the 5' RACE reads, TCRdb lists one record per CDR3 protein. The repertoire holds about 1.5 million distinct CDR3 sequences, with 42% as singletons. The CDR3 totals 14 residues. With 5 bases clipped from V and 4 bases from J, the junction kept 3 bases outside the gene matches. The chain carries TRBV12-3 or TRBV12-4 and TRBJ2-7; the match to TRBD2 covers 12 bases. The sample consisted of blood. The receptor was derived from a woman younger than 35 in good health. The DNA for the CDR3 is TGTGCCAGCAGTAGGACTAGCGGGGAATACGAGCAGTACTTC. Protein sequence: CASSRTSGEYEQYF.